These T cell receptor beta chains were read from a single sample in a study of PD-1 blockade in classical Hodgkin lymphoma. The data were produced by immunoSEQ multiplex PCR, yet TCRdb's version contains in-frame clones alone and is incomplete. The data contain tens of thousands of clones, just over 90% of them singletons. The input for sequencing was peripheral blood mononuclear cells (PBMCs), taken at baseline. The receptors derive from a human donor with classical Hodgkin lymphoma. The CDR3 runs from the conserved cysteine through the conserved F or W. Fields, in order: D gene, V gene, clone size, J gene, CDR3 length, CDR3 protein, CDR3 DNA. D genes are given only for firm matches. The size field is filled for only some rows; it gives once, few, many or a size class.

TRBD2,TRBV18,NA,TRBJ2-1,17,CASSPKASGILYNEQFF,TGTGCCAGCTCACCAAAGGCTAGCGGGATTCTCTACAATGAGCAGTTCTTC
NA,TRBV6-1,NA,TRBJ2-7,15,CASSDPWVSSYEQYF,TGTGCCAGCAGTGACCCGTGGGTATCCTCCTACGAGCAGTACTTC
NA,TRBV7-2,NA,TRBJ1-2,13,CASSLDLAARYTF,TGTGCCAGCAGCTTAGATCTTGCGGCGAGGTACACCTTC
NA,TRBV12-5,NA,TRBJ2-3,14,CASGLVGGINTQYF,TGTGCTAGTGGTTTGGTTGGGGGCATAAATACGCAGTATTTT
NA,TRBV7-6,few,TRBJ1-3,15,CASSPTAGSGNTIYF,TGTGCCAGCAGCCCGACAGCTGGCTCTGGAAACACCATATATTTT
TRBD2,TRBV13,NA,TRBJ2-4,15,CASSLAERGPNIQYF,TGTGCCAGCAGCTTAGCCGAGCGGGGACCAAACATTCAGTACTTC
TRBD1,TRBV9,NA,TRBJ1-1,18,CASSVGPGTERNNTEAFF,TGTGCCAGCAGCGTAGGTCCCGGGACAGAACGTAATAACACTGAAGCTTTCTTT
TRBD1,TRBV27,NA,TRBJ2-1,14,CASSAPDRTNEQFF,TGTGCCAGCAGTGCGCCGGACAGGACGAATGAGCAGTTCTTC
NA,TRBV6-5,NA,TRBJ1-2,14,CASSLERDGYGYTF,TGTGCCAGCAGCCTCGAGCGGGACGGCTATGGCTACACCTTC
NA,TRBV4-1,once,TRBJ2-5,15,CASSQAQQGEGTQYF,TGCGCCAGCAGCCAAGCCCAACAGGGGGAGGGGACCCAGTACTTC
TRBD1,TRBV11-2,few,TRBJ1-2,15,CASSLIPGTGYGYTF,TGTGCCAGCAGCTTAATCCCCGGGACAGGGTATGGCTACACCTTC
NA,TRBV7-3,NA,TRBJ1-1,18,CASSLMGSRATIFSEAFF,TGTGCCAGCAGCTTAATGGGATCCAGGGCCACTATCTTCTCTGAAGCTTTCTTT
TRBD1,TRBV11-3,NA,TRBJ1-1,14,CASSSGGLNTEAFF,TGTGCCAGCAGCTCAGGGGGTTTGAACACTGAAGCTTTCTTT
NA,TRBV20-1,NA,TRBJ1-2,11,CSAALNYGYTF,TGCAGTGCCGCTTTAAACTATGGCTACACCTTC
NA,TRBV11-3,NA,TRBJ2-1,16,CASSLRGKSSYNEQFF,TGTGCCAGCAGCCTTCGCGGGAAGAGCTCCTACAATGAGCAGTTCTTC